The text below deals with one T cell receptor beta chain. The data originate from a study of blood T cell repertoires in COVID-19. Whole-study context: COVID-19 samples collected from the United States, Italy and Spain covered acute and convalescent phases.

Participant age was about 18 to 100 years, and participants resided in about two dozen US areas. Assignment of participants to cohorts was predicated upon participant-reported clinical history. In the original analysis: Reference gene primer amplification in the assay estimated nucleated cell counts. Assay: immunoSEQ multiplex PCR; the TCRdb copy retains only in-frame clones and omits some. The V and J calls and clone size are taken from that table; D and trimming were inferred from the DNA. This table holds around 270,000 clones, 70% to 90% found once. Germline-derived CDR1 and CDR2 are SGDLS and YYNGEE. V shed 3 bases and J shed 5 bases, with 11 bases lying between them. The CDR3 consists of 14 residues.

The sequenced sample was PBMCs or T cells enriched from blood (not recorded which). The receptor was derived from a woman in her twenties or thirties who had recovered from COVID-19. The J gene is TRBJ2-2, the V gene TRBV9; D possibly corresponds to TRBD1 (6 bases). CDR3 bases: TGTGCCAGCAGCGCCCTCGACAGGACCGGGGAGCTGTTTTTT. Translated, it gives CASSALDRTGELFF.